The clone carrying this T cell receptor (beta chain) was detected many times. Amplification targeted TCR beta CDR3 regions from RNA transcripts. Researchers ran a first-round RT-PCR on the TCR CDR3 using the HTBI primer set. From the multiplex PCR reads, TCRdb called clonotypes with MiXCR, one entry per CDR3 protein. The sample has hundreds of thousands of distinct CDR3 sequences, 11% to 15% seen once. The entry originates in a study of T cells in Graves' hyperthyroidism and ophthalmopathy. CDR1 is SNHLY and CDR2 is FYNNEI in the germline V gene. The ends were cut back, 8 bases at V and 0 bases at J, with 14 bases in the middle. The CDR3 is made up of 16 amino acids. Disease duration under 2 months; hyperthyroidism patients were aged 18 to 65. Each diagnosis drew on symptoms, thyroxine, TRAb, thyroid ultrasound and orbital computed tomography findings.

This chain uses TRBV2 with TRBJ2-6; tentative D call: TRBD1 (6 bases). Material: blood. The source is a woman between 18 and 29 years old with Graves' hyperthyroidism. CDR3 region: CASRDMEHSGANVLTF. The CDR3 nucleotides read TGTGCCAGCCGGGACATGGAGCACTCTGGGGCCAACGTCCTGACTTTC. The whole variable domain, filled in from reference TRBV2 and TRBJ2-6, reads EPEVTQTPSHQVTQMGQEVILRCVPISNHLYFYWYRQILGQKVEFLVSFYNNEISEKSEIFDDQFSVERPDGSNFTLKIRSTKLEDSAMYFCASRDMEHSGANVLTFGAGSRLTVL.